This TCR beta chain was identified in a study of blood T cell repertoires in COVID-19 (dated by TCRdb to 2018 to 2021). Turning to the overall study: The collaborator samples originated in the United States, Italy and Spain and spanned the acute and convalescent phases of COVID-19. The prospective study material was composed of cDNA or gDNA derived from T cells, B-cell-depleted T cells, or PBMCs. The dataset comprised deeply sampled blood TCRbeta repertoires from subjects exposed to, actively infected with, or recovered from COVID-19. The repertoires were made available in a free public database intended to serve as a resource for research on the immune response to SARS-CoV-2. The samples were drawn from two sources: the first 160 participants of the ongoing ImmuneRACE study, and 1,254 subjects contributed by 6 global collaborators. A de-identified subject ID, COVID-19 status, age in years and sex were almost always included in the sample metadata. Where HLA class I and class II types were available, the types were taken from metadata supplied by the sample provider, not from assay-based typing.

Here is what the overall study found, with its caveats: Clinical and demographic metadata were provided uncurated, with the amount varying by source and participant.

CDR1 and CDR2 are read off the germline V gene as SGHAT and FQNNGV. V is pruned by 5 bases and J by 5 bases, leaving 7 bases of the junction without a gene match. The CDR3 contains 15 residues, cysteine and phenylalanine counted. This entry keeps only the CDR3 DNA: 45 bases, framed from base 1. In this sample, this clone turned up a few times. Its target antigen remains unknown. The input lacks base qualities; no much larger clone sits a single base away. The collaborating institutions used their own protocols to collect whole blood in K2EDTA tubes. For TCRbeta analysis, collaborators shipped samples in one of three forms: frozen whole blood, isolated PBMCs, or DNA extracted from either of those sample types. TCRbeta CDR3 regions were amplified from genomic DNA using the immunoSEQ Assay, a bias-controlled multiplex PCR. As for the authors' bioinformatics: Within the assay, amplification of reference gene primers was used to estimate how many nucleated cells each sample contained. Sequence reads were collapsed and filtered to measure the absolute abundance of every unique TCRbeta CDR3 rearrangement. For each sample, productive Simpson clonality was calculated as the square root of Simpson's diversity index over productive rearrangements. TCRdb obtained this table from immuneACCESS and retained in-frame rearrangements with V and J assigned. These tables miss some clones; where compared with another copy, unresolved V genes account for less than half of the shortfall, and the remainder is unexplained. Clone size and the V and J calls come from that table; the DNA yielded D and trimming. The sample table shows tens of thousands of clones, and 80% to 90% are seen once. The ten most abundant clones make up more than 9% of the sample.

Sequencing used peripheral blood. The chain links TRBV11-2 with TRBJ2-1; a stretch of 9 junction bases matches TRBD2. This receptor was obtained from a human donor in a cohort sampled during active COVID-19. The nucleotide sequence is given as TGTGCCAGCAGCGTGACTAGCGGATCGCACAATGAGCAGTTCTTC. The encoded protein is CASSVTSGSHNEQFF. Where the CDR3 stops, the reference TRBV11-2 and TRBJ2-1 genes take over; the full variable domain is EAGVAQSPRYKIIEKRQSVAFWCNPISGHATLYWYQQILGQGPKLLIQFQNNGVVDDSQLPKDRFSAERLKGVDSTLKIQPAKLEDSAVYLCASSVTSGSHNEQFFGPGTRLTVL.